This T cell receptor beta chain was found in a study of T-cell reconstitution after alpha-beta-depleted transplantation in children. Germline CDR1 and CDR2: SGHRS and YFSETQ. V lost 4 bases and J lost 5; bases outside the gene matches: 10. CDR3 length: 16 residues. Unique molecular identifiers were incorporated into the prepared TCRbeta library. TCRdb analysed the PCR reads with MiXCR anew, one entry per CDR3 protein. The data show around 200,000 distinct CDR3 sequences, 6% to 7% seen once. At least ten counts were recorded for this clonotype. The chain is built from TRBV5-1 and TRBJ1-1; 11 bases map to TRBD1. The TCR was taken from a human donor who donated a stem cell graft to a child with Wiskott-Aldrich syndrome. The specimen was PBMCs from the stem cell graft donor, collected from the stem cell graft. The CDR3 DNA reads TGCGCCAGCAGCGGAGGACAGGGGGCGCGTATAACTGAAGCTTTCTTT. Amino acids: CASSGGQGARITEAFF.